The next 3 T cell receptor beta chains were all read from a single sample in a study of blood T cell repertoires in COVID-19. Repertoires were generated with immunoSEQ multiplex PCR, while TCRdb's copy carries only in-frame clones and drops some. The table includes 75,000 to 90,000 clones, 80% detected once. Material: peripheral blood. The receptors here all came from a woman in her 70s with acute or convalescent COVID-19.

The gene calls are TRBV5-1 and TRBJ2-7; possible D gene TRBD2, 5 bases. The CDR3 loop spans 14 amino acids. Germline V gene lookup returns CDR1 SGHRS and CDR2 YFSETQ. The ends were cut back, 1 base at V and 0 bases at J, with 8 bases in the middle. The CDR3 reads CASSLLEGSYEQYF. CDR3 coding DNA: TGCGCCAGCAGCTTGTTAGAGGGCTCCTACGAGCAGTACTTC.

This chain connects TRBV19 to TRBJ2-7; weak D call: TRBD2 (5 bases). Germline CDR1 reads LNHDA; CDR2 reads SQIVND (reference sequence). Between the trimmed V and J ends, which lost 2 bases and 6 bases, there was a span of 14 bases. The CDR3 runs 14 residues. This CDR3 is CASSISFQAVEQYF. DNA of the CDR3: TGTGCCAGTAGTATATCTTTCCAAGCGGTCGAGCAGTACTTC.

The V and J genes are TRBV6-2 or TRBV6-3 and TRBJ2-3, with D perhaps TRBD2 (6 bases). This CDR3 has 14 residues. Trimming shortened V by 3 bases and J by 8 bases, and 15 bases separated the two germline ends. Germline V gives CDR1 MNHEY, CDR2 SVGEGT. The CDR3 nucleotides read TGTGCCAGCAGTTATTCCCCGGCTAGCGTTACGCAGTATTTT. Its protein product is CASSYSPASVTQYF.